The clone carrying this T cell receptor (beta chain) was recorded many times. Its antigen is not known. TCRdb re-analysed the reads in MiXCR, keeping a single row per CDR3 protein. The sample shows approximately 140,000 distinct CDR3 sequences, about 24% of them seen only once. The data were taken from a study of T cell repertoires in cytomegalovirus infection. Study as a whole: Public TCR beta signature analysis indicated the presence of both CMV infection and matching HLA type. General observations from the study: The cumulative frequency of public TCR beta families distinguished individuals who carried CMV together with the relevant HLA.

V shed 1 base and J shed 5 bases, with 9 bases lying between them. This CDR3 spans 13 amino acids. Germline V gene lookup returns CDR1 SGHTA and CDR2 FQGNSA. The chain links TRBV7-2 to TRBJ2-7; possible D gene TRBD1, 5 bases. This clonotype originated in a human donor in good health (CMV status not recorded). Some clones in this sample may be carry-over from other donors' samples. Sequencing was carried out using PBMCs, sequenced either directly or after in vitro stimulation (not recorded which). The CDR3 here is CASSLEGLNEQYF. As DNA, the CDR3 is TGTGCCAGCAGCTTAGAGGGGCTCAACGAGCAGTACTTC.